This TCR beta chain came from a study of neurological immune-mediated disorders (dated by TCRdb to between 2018 and 2021). Concerning the study at large: Peripheral blood TCR-beta repertoires from HTLV-I-associated myelopathy (HAM/TSP) patients, multiple sclerosis patients and healthy controls were compared by UMI-based sequencing. Longitudinal samples, technical triplicates and paired sorted CD4+ and CD8+ T-cell subsets, alongside PBMC samples, were included among the 90 to 130 TCR-beta libraries. The cohort was made up of about 65 subjects, consisting of roughly 14 HAM/TSP patients, around 35 multiple sclerosis patients and around 20 healthy controls.

cDNA was synthesized by template-switch 5'RACE using a primer with a 10-nucleotide random unique molecular identifier that tagged each TCR transcript. Over 180 million TCR-beta sequences, covering 15-18 subjects, were produced in each sequencing run. Total RNA was extracted with the RNeasy kit. The KAPA Real-time Library Amplification kit was used to amplify TCR-beta VDJ regions with primers targeting the TCR constant region and the 5'RACE anchor. A first PCR added sample indexes and Illumina adaptors, and a second PCR then raised library yield. After Ampure bead purification, the TCR product of roughly 650 bp was size-selected on a 2% E-gel SizeSelection system. Library quality was checked on a Bioanalyzer, concentration was measured with Qubit, and libraries were quantified with the Kapa Library Quantification kit before pooling. An Illumina HiSeq 2500 was used to sequence the libraries paired-end at 2 x 150 bp. To increase sequence diversity, roughly 23-30% phiX was spiked into each library pool. Per the authors' processing: Quality-filtered reads were processed with the UMI-based MiGEC pipeline, and over 90% of raw TCR sequences were removed by the MiGEC pipeline during error correction. VDJ genes were aligned to IMGT germline references, and each clonotype was defined by a unique CDR3 amino acid sequence together with V-J genes. Clonal expansion, Shannon diversity and CDR3 relatedness were evaluated with VDJtools (CalcPairwiseDistances, ClusterSamples), while phylogenetic trees were built in CLCbio workbench. Using coefficient-of-variation modelling across technical triplicates, the study counted a clone as expanded if it had at least 8 unique UMIs. Using fastp at Q25 and MiXCR, TCRdb reprocessed the public reads and kept productive beta chains. Records with the same CDR3 protein are collapsed into one entry carrying the most frequent genes and DNA. The V and J calls, along with clone size, are taken from TCRdb and not from the paper's own processing. The sample table lists approximately 30,000 distinct CDR3 sequences, about 6.2% of them with a count of one. The ten largest account for approximately 9.6% of the sample.

This clonotype was seen at least ten times. No antigen is known for it. No quality values exist for individual bases; no much larger clone is one base distant. Blood bank volunteers in Maryland, USA served as the healthy controls. For unsorted PBMC libraries, 2 million PBMCs were used after storage in RNAlater at -80 degrees C until RNA extraction. Peripheral blood underwent Ficoll-Hypaque density gradient centrifugation to isolate PBMCs, which were then cryopreserved in liquid nitrogen. CDR1 is given as MNHNS and CDR2 as SASEGT, both from the germline V gene. There are 14 amino acids in the CDR3, from cysteine to phenylalanine inclusive. The kept DNA is CDR3 alone, 42 bases in frame from the first base. V loses 2 bases, J loses 4 bases, and the germline ends lie 9 bases apart. Broad study findings and their caveats: Across subjects, expanded clones never shared an identical CDR3 amino acid sequence, which suggests that the TCR-beta repertoires in every group were private. TCR clonal expansion was greatest in HAM/TSP patients and smallest in MS patients, who ranked below even healthy controls.

The V and J genes are TRBV6-1 and TRBJ1-5; the D segment cannot be called with confidence. The source of this sequence is a woman aged 45-59 years in good health. The sample taken for sequencing was PBMCs. The bases read TGTGCCAGCAGTGAAAGAGGCGGAAATCAGCCCCAGCATTTT. This is translated as CASSERGGNQPQHF.